A selection of T cell receptor beta chains follows, all from one sample in a study of post-analysis software for immune sequencing data. MiXCR, applied by TCRdb to the PCR reads, yields one record per CDR3 protein. Among about 570,000 distinct CDR3 sequences listed, 30% to 40% were seen once. Material: blood. The receptors here all came from a girl aged 2 to 17 with multiple sclerosis. Both conserved end residues are part of each CDR3. D genes are given only for firm matches. The size field is filled for only some rows; it gives once, few, many or a size class.

D | size | J | V | CDR3 | DNA
. | . | TRBJ1-4 | TRBV6-6 | CASRNLGQINEKLFF | TGTGCCAGCAGAAACCTTGGACAGATTAATGAAAAACTGTTTTTT
. | . | TRBJ1-1 | TRBV5-1 | CASSLGRWVRNTEAFF | TGCGCCAGCAGCTTGGGTCGATGGGTCAGGAACACTGAAGCTTTCTTT
. | . | TRBJ1-1 | TRBV7-2 | CASSLTTNTEAFF | TGTGCCAGCAGCTTAACCACGAACACTGAGGCTTTCTTT
. | . | TRBJ2-1 | TRBV12-3/TRBV12-4 | CASRILGLYNEQFF | TGTGCCAGCAGGATCCTGGGACTTTACAATGAGCAGTTCTTC
. | . | TRBJ1-1 | TRBV19 | CASRDRGTEAFF | TGTGCCAGTAGAGATAGGGGGACTGAAGCTTTCTTT
TRBD2 | . | TRBJ2-1 | TRBV20-1 | CSARGGTSSYNEQFF | TGCAGTGCTAGGGGCGGGACTAGCTCCTACAATGAGCAGTTCTTC
. | . | TRBJ1-6 | TRBV29-1 | CSVGDTDNSPLHF | TGCAGCGTTGGGGACACCGATAATTCACCCCTCCACTTT
TRBD1 | few | TRBJ2-7 | TRBV7-8 | CASSSTGLSYEQYF | TGTGCCAGCAGCTCGACAGGGTTAAGCTACGAGCAGTACTTC
. | once | TRBJ2-3 | TRBV7-9 | CASSLEEADTQYF | TGTGCCAGCAGCTTAGAGGAGGCGGATACGCAGTATTTT
TRBD1 | . | TRBJ2-2 | TRBV6-5 | CASSSLFPGQDTAGELFF | TGTGCCAGCAGTTCCTTATTTCCGGGACAGGACACAGCCGGGGAGCTGTTTTTT
. | . | TRBJ2-4 | TRBV11-2 | CASSLNPPENIQYF | TGTGCCAGCAGCTTAAATCCCCCAGAAAACATTCAGTACTTC
TRBD1 | once | TRBJ1-2 | TRBV18 | CASSPVTGVYGYTF | TGTGCCAGCTCACCAGTGACAGGGGTATATGGCTACACCTTC
. | . | TRBJ2-7 | TRBV4-1 | CASSQDAVGASKQYF | TGCGCCAGCAGCCAAGATGCCGTGGGGGCCAGCAAGCAGTACTTC
TRBD2 | few | TRBJ2-5 | TRBV20-1 | CSADPLAGDQETQYF | TGCAGTGCTGACCCTCTAGCGGGGGACCAAGAGACCCAGTACTTC
. | few | TRBJ2-1 | TRBV20-1 | CSARDPLAGTYNEQFF | TGCAGTGCTAGAGATCCACTGGCAGGGACGTACAATGAGCAGTTCTTC
. | . | TRBJ2-2 | TRBV27 | CASSLSTIRDYTGELFF | TGTGCCAGCAGTTTATCCACCATACGGGACTACACCGGGGAGCTGTTTTTT
. | . | TRBJ2-1 | TRBV4-2 | CASSQGGEGGNEQFF | TGTGCCAGCAGCCAAGGGGGAGAAGGCGGGAATGAGCAGTTCTTC
TRBD1 | . | TRBJ1-2 | TRBV6-5 | CACSGTGGNYGYTF | TGTGCCTGCAGCGGGACAGGGGGAAACTATGGCTACACCTTC
. | many | TRBJ2-7 | TRBV6-5 | CASSSGQPLISEQYF | TGTGCCAGCAGTTCAGGACAGCCCCTAATCTCCGAGCAGTACTTC
TRBD1 | once | TRBJ2-3 | TRBV28 | CASSPTGPPSTDTQYF | TGTGCCAGCAGCCCGACAGGGCCTCCTAGCACAGATACGCAGTATTTT
. | . | TRBJ2-6 | TRBV6-6 | CASSGSQGAGANVLTF | TGTGCCAGCAGTGGCTCACAGGGAGCTGGGGCCAACGTCCTGACTTTC
TRBD1 | . | TRBJ2-7 | TRBV14 | CASNRRTGYYEQYF | TGTGCCAGCAACCGCCGGACAGGGTACTACGAGCAGTACTTC
TRBD2 | few | TRBJ2-3 | TRBV7-2 | CASSSGGTSTDTQYF | TGTGCCAGCAGCTCCGGGGGGACTAGCACAGATACGCAGTATTTT
. | . | TRBJ2-1 | TRBV29-1 | CSVRGGRSYNEQFF | TGCAGCGTTCGCGGGGGCCGCTCCTACAATGAGCAGTTCTTC
. | . | TRBJ2-7 | TRBV20-1 | CSAPQTDRLYEQYF | TGCAGTGCTCCCCAAACCGACAGGCTCTACGAGCAGTACTTC
TRBD1 | many | TRBJ2-5 | TRBV9 | CASSLHGTGEETQYF | TGTGCCAGCAGCCTTCACGGGACAGGGGAAGAGACCCAGTACTTC
. | . | TRBJ2-5 | TRBV20-1 | CSARQTYVETQYF | TGCAGTGCTAGACAGACCTATGTAGAGACCCAGTACTTC
TRBD1 | . | TRBJ2-2 | TRBV29-1 | CSVAGTANTGELFF | TGCAGCGTTGCCGGGACAGCGAACACCGGGGAGCTGTTTTTT
. | few | TRBJ1-1 | TRBV29-1 | CSVDNTEAFF | TGCAGCGTTGACAACACTGAAGCTTTCTTT
. | few | TRBJ2-1 | TRBV11-2 | CASSRDAEQFF | TGTGCCAGCAGCCGAGACGCAGAGCAGTTCTTC
. | few | TRBJ2-7 | TRBV7-8 | CASSLGASDEQYF | TGTGCCAGCAGCTTAGGGGCGAGTGACGAGCAGTACTTC
. | few | TRBJ2-5 | TRBV10-3 | CAIAASQETQYF | TGTGCCATCGCCGCTAGCCAAGAGACCCAGTACTTC
. | few | TRBJ2-7 | TRBV6-1 | CASSTGRSYEQYF | TGTGCCAGCAGCACTGGGCGCTCCTACGAGCAGTACTTC
. | . | TRBJ2-2 | TRBV6-6 | CASSYTSYPGELFF | TGTGCCAGCAGTTACACTAGTTATCCCGGGGAGCTGTTTTTT
TRBD1 | . | TRBJ2-6 | TRBV10-3 | CAIKVGTGTPGANVLTF | TGTGCCATCAAGGTTGGGACAGGGACCCCTGGGGCCAACGTCCTGACTTTC
TRBD2 | few | TRBJ2-5 | TRBV20-1 | CSVITSGGTTRGETQYF | TGCAGTGTGATCACTAGCGGGGGAACTACGAGGGGAGAGACCCAGTACTTC